Presented here are 32 T cell receptor beta chains from one specimen sequenced in a study of vaccination effects on CD4 cells after COVID-19. Subsequent to a culture period of more than 8 days, CD4+ T cells were isolated. Using immunoSEQ multiplex PCR, the repertoire was profiled, and TCRdb retains in-frame clones only, with some absent. The table includes 20,000 to 25,000 clones, 65% to 80% detected once. Their target antigens are unknown. Sequencing used CD4+ T cells from PBMCs cultured without peptide, obtained before COVID-19 vaccination. These receptors all stem from a human donor who received a COVID-19 vaccine.

This rearrangement joins TRBV3-1 (or the pseudogene TRBV3-2) to TRBJ1-6; D gene unclear. The CDR3 consists of 14 residues. Per germline, CDR1 LGHDT and CDR2 YNNKEL (reference sequence). Trimming left V 1 base short and J 8 bases short, with 9 bases between. The CDR3 region has the DNA TGTGCCAGCAGCCAAGTCGGGTCGGATTCACCCCTCCACTTT. Protein: CASSQVGSDSPLHF.

The chain couples TRBV18 to TRBJ2-1; 7 positions agree with TRBD1. This CDR3 spans 17 amino acids. V trimming: 4 bases; J trimming: 2 bases; junction bases outside the gene matches: 11. CDR1 is KGHSH and CDR2 is LQKENI in the germline V gene. The CDR3 region has the DNA TGTGCCAGCTCACTTCGACAGGGTAAAGGGACCTACAATGAGCAGTTCTTC. Translating gives CASSLRQGKGTYNEQFF.

J is TRBJ1-6 and V is TRBV27; no clear D. CDR3 length: 14 residues. CDR1 and CDR2 (germline): MNHEY, SMNVEV (reference sequence). V lost 2 bases and J lost 6, with 8 bases in between. For the CDR3, the DNA is TGTGCCAGCAGTTTAGCCAGGATTAATTCACCCCTCCACTTT. It is translated as CASSLARINSPLHF.

The chain has TRBV6-5 and TRBJ2-3; D is unresolved. The CDR3 totals 14 residues. CDR1 and CDR2 (germline): MNHEY, SVGAGI. V was pared by 0 bases and J by 2 bases, with 6 bases between. The CDR3 region has the DNA TGTGCCAGCAGTTACTCCGACTCCACAGATACGCAGTATTTT. Protein product: CASSYSDSTDTQYF.

V is TRBV19 and J is TRBJ2-6; D might be TRBD1 (6 bases). Germline loops: CDR1 LNHDA, CDR2 SQIVND (reference sequence). V was clipped by 2 bases and J by 2 bases, with 10 bases between them. The CDR3 consists of 16 residues. CDR3 amino acids: CASSIHGTTGANVLTF. CDR3 nucleotide sequence: TGTGCCAGTAGTATACATGGGACAACTGGGGCCAACGTCCTGACTTTC.

The chain links TRBV7-9 to TRBJ1-2; weak D call: TRBD1 (6 bases). This CDR3 contains 16 residues. CDR1 is SEHNR and CDR2 is FQNEAQ in the germline V gene (reference sequence). Trimming stripped 1 base from V and 5 bases from J, with 17 bases between. The CDR3 region is CASSLGFGGPTYGYTF. The CDR3 DNA sequence: TGTGCCAGCAGCTTAGGTTTCGGGGGGCCAACTTATGGCTACACCTTC.

The chain links TRBV5-5 to TRBJ1-1, with 9 bases that match TRBD1. The CDR3 length is 15 residues. The V gene's germline CDR1 is SGHKS and CDR2 YYEKEE (reference sequence). With V trimmed by 2 bases and J by 0 bases, 2 bases remained unmatched. CDR3 coding DNA: TGTGCCAGCAGCTTTAGGACAGGGGTGAACACTGAAGCTTTCTTT. Translation gives CASSFRTGVNTEAFF. The whole variable domain, filled in from reference TRBV5-5 and TRBJ1-1, reads DAGVTQSPTHLIKTRGQQVTLRCSPISGHKSVSWYQQVLGQGPQFIFQYYEKEERGRGNFPDRFSARQFPNYSSELNVNALLLGDSALYLCASSFRTGVNTEAFFGQGTRLTVV.

The chain joins TRBV2 to TRBJ1-6; 7 nucleotides agree with TRBD1. Germline V gene data show CDR1 as SNHLY and CDR2 as FYNNEI. The CDR3 is made up of 16 amino acids. Trimming took 1 base from V and 13 from J; bases not matched to a gene: 13. The CDR3 region is CASSEEEGRGGLPLHF. The CDR3 DNA is TGTGCCAGCAGTGAAGAGGAGGGCAGGGGGGGCCTCCCCCTCCACTTT.

V usage is TRBV20-1 and J usage is TRBJ2-7, with 13 bases that match TRBD2. CDR3 size: 13 residues. Germline values: CDR1 DFQATT, CDR2 SNEGSKA (reference sequence). The V gene end was trimmed by 3 bases and the J gene end by 6 bases; junction bases not matched to a gene: 2. This CDR3 is CSASRLAGGEQYF. The DNA of the CDR3 is TGCAGTGCTAGTAGACTAGCGGGAGGCGAGCAGTACTTC.

This clone appeared a single time. The chain employs TRBV19 and TRBJ2-1; D remains ambiguous. V shed 8 bases and J shed 6 bases, with 23 bases lying between them. Germline V gene lookup returns CDR1 LNHDA and CDR2 SQIVND (reference sequence). The CDR3 runs 16 residues. The CDR3 is CASSYGVAAWLNEQFF. CDR3 DNA sequence: TGTGCCAGTTCTTACGGAGTAGCTGCCTGGCTCAATGAGCAGTTCTTC.

This clone was seen only once. CDR3 nucleotides: TGTGCCAGCAGCCAAGTCGCAGATACGCAGTATTTT. It codes for CASSQVADTQYF. V gene TRBV3-1 (or the pseudogene TRBV3-2) combines with J gene TRBJ2-3; the D is unclear. Between the trimmed V and J ends, which lost 1 base and 4 bases, there was a span of 3 bases. CDR1 and CDR2 (germline): LGHDT, YNNKEL (reference sequence). This CDR3 contains 12 residues.

This clone was picked up a small number of times. The chain couples TRBV12-3 or TRBV12-4 to TRBJ1-5; weak D call: TRBD1 (6 bases). The CDR3 totals 13 residues. The germline V and J ends were trimmed by 5 bases and 4 bases, with 9 bases remaining between them. The DNA of the CDR3 is TGTGCCAGCAGTGTAAGGGGGAATCAGCCCCAGCATTTT. Its translation: CASSVRGNQPQHF.

This chain joins TRBV19 and TRBJ2-2, with 9 nucleotides matching TRBD2. Germline loops: CDR1 LNHDA, CDR2 SQIVND (reference sequence). CDR3 length: 16 amino acids. J lost 7 bases, V lost 6 bases, and 12 bases had no gene match. The CDR3: CASRPPWRGGLGELFF. The CDR3 nucleotides read TGTGCCAGTAGGCCACCTTGGCGGGGGGGCCTCGGGGAGCTGTTTTTT.

The chain has TRBV15 and TRBJ2-5, with D unresolved. Trimming left V 0 bases short and J 7 bases short, with 6 bases between. This CDR3 has 12 residues. Germline loops: CDR1 LNHNV, CDR2 YYDKDF (reference sequence). CDR3 sequence reads: CATSRDPGTQYF. CDR3 nucleotides: TGTGCCACCAGCAGAGATCCGGGGACCCAGTACTTC.

The genes are TRBV7-3 and TRBJ1-1, with D possibly being TRBD1 (6 bases). V was trimmed by 2 bases and J by 0 bases, leaving 10 bases between them. The CDR3 runs to 15 residues. Germline loops: CDR1 SGHTA, CDR2 FQGTGA. CDR3 DNA: TGTGCCAGCAGCTTATTGGGGGCGATGAACACTGAAGCTTTCTTT. Translating gives CASSLLGAMNTEAFF.

The CDR3 DNA reads TGTGCCAGCAGTGCTTCGGGCAGGACAACTGAAGCTTTCTTT. This gives the protein CASSASGRTTEAFF. The rearrangement uses TRBV28 and TRBJ1-1, with D possibly TRBD1 on 5 matching bases. This CDR3 has 14 residues. Trimming cost V 5 bases and J 5 bases, with 15 bases left between them. Germline CDR1 reads MDHEN; CDR2 reads SYDVKM.

CDR3 protein: CASSARQGGSYEQYF. In nucleotides, the CDR3 is TGTGCCAGCAGCGCCCGACAGGGCGGCTCCTACGAGCAGTACTTC. This chain joins TRBV7-9 and TRBJ2-7; 7 bases align to TRBD1. V trimming: 5 bases; J trimming: 0 bases; junction bases outside the gene matches: 7. The CDR3 length is 15 residues. Germline CDR1 reads SEHNR; CDR2 reads FQNEAQ (reference sequence).

This clone was seen a handful of times. This sequence joins TRBV7-9 and TRBJ2-7; D perhaps matches TRBD1 (6 bases). This CDR3 has 13 residues. V was shortened by 5 bases and J by 3 bases, with 11 bases between the two germline ends. Per germline, CDR1 SEHNR and CDR2 FQNEAQ (reference sequence). Here the CDR3 DNA reads TGTGCCAGCAGCGTGGACAGTTACTACGAGCAGTACTTC. It specifies CASSVDSYYEQYF. Full variable domain (outside the CDR3, taken from reference TRBV7-9 and TRBJ2-7): DTGVSQNPRHKITKRGQNVTFRCDPISEHNRLYWYRQTLGQGPEFLTYFQNEAQLEKSRLLSDRFSAERPKGSFSTLEIQRTEQGDSAMYLCASSVDSYYEQYFGPGTRLTVT.

J is TRBJ1-3 and V is TRBV5-4; D possibly corresponds to TRBD1 (5 bases). The CDR3 sequence is 14 residues long. Germline loops: CDR1 SGHNT, CDR2 YYREEE (reference sequence). Trimming pared 0 bases from V and 10 bases from J, leaving 14 bases between. In DNA form, the CDR3 reads TGTGCCAGCAGCTTGGAGGGGATTGGCCGGACCATATATTTT. This codes for CASSLEGIGRTIYF. Full variable domain (missing parts from reference TRBV5-4 and TRBJ1-3): ETGVTQSPTHLIKTRGQQVTLRCSSQSGHNTVSWYQQALGQGPQFIFQYYREEENGRGNFPPRFSGLQFPNYSSELNVNALELDDSALYLCASSLEGIGRTIYFGEGSWLTVV.

This chain joins TRBV18 and TRBJ2-1; tentative D call: TRBD2 (7 bases). The CDR3 contains 13 residues. V lost 7 bases, J lost 6 bases, and 13 bases lay in between. Germline CDR1 KGHSH, CDR2 LQKENI. The CDR3 is CASFTGGINEQFF. CDR3 DNA sequence: TGTGCCAGCTTCACGGGGGGCATCAATGAGCAGTTCTTC.

The rearrangement joins TRBV7-9 to TRBJ1-1; a possible D gene is TRBD1 (6 bases). V lost 5 bases, J lost 4 bases, and 20 bases lay in between. There are 16 residues in the CDR3. From germline, CDR1 is SEHNR and CDR2 FQNEAQ (reference sequence). The CDR3 sequence is CASSPFRGTTPTEAFF. The CDR3 DNA is TGTGCCAGCAGCCCCTTCCGGGGGACAACCCCCACTGAAGCTTTCTTT.

The chain uses TRBV9 and TRBJ2-3; D is undetermined. There are 12 residues in the CDR3. Germline CDR1 is SGDLS and CDR2 is YYNGEE. Trimming took off 2 bases at V and 2 bases at J, with 3 bases between the two ends. CDR3 amino acids: CASSVYTDTQYF. CDR3 coding DNA: TGTGCCAGCAGCGTTTACACAGATACGCAGTATTTT.

This rearrangement joins TRBV11-2 to TRBJ2-1, with D perhaps given as TRBD1 or TRBD2 (5 bases each). The V gene's germline CDR1 is SGHAT and CDR2 FQNNGV. The CDR3 extends over 14 amino acids. Trimming took off 5 bases at V and 7 bases at J, with 15 bases between the two ends. CDR3: CASSRDAGMNEQFF. CDR3 sequence (DNA): TGTGCCAGCAGCAGGGACGCGGGTATGAATGAGCAGTTCTTC.

The CDR3 bases are TGTGCCAGCAGTGAAGTAGCGAAGCAGTACTTC. Translating it yields CASSEVAKQYF. The chain carries TRBV6-1 and TRBJ2-7, with TRBD2 as a possible D gene (5 bases). The germline gives CDR1 MNHNS, CDR2 SASEGT. V shed 1 base and J shed 8 bases, with 6 bases lying between them. The CDR3 is 11 residues long.

The rearrangement joins TRBV27 to TRBJ1-1; tentatively, D is TRBD1 (5 bases). Germline V CDR1 and CDR2: MNHEY, SMNVEV (reference sequence). Trimming cost V 6 bases and J 4 bases, with 21 bases left between them. The CDR3 runs 16 residues. CDR3 amino acids: CASSSQLGGDATEAFF. CDR3 in DNA: TGTGCCAGCAGCTCTCAACTGGGGGGAGACGCCACTGAAGCTTTCTTT.

The chain employs TRBV6-5 and TRBJ1-1; the D gene is possibly TRBD1 (5 bases). Germline V gene data show CDR1 as MNHEY and CDR2 as SVGAGI. The CDR3 loop spans 16 amino acids. Trimming pared 4 bases from V and 3 bases from J, leaving 18 bases between. This CDR3 reads CASSSAGGRLYTEAFF. The CDR3 DNA reads as TGTGCCAGCAGTTCGGCGGGGGGGAGGCTGTACACTGAAGCTTTCTTT.

The V and J genes are TRBV7-2 and TRBJ2-5; D is unresolved. Trimming left V 4 bases short and J 1 base short, with 7 bases between. CDR3 length: 13 amino acids. Germline values: CDR1 SGHTA, CDR2 FQGNSA. The CDR3 DNA is TGTGCCAGCAGCTCCCGGGTCCAAGAGACCCAGTACTTC. Protein sequence: CASSSRVQETQYF.

This sequence joins TRBV5-6 and TRBJ1-4; weak D call: TRBD1 (6 bases). The CDR3 is 14 residues long. Trimming stripped 4 bases from V and 8 bases from J, with 15 bases between. Germline V gene data show CDR1 as SGHDT and CDR2 as YYEEEE. As DNA, the CDR3 is TGTGCCAGCAGCCTCCCGGGGGCTGGCGAAAAACTGTTTTTT. Translating it yields CASSLPGAGEKLFF.

This clone was seen only a few times. The chain employs TRBV15 and TRBJ1-6; unclear D gene. The CDR3 length is 14 residues. CDR1 is LNHNV and CDR2 is YYDKDF in the germline V gene (reference sequence). V shed 4 bases and J shed 6 bases, with 10 bases lying between them. The CDR3 sequence is CATSTAVRNSPLHF. In DNA, the CDR3 is TGTGCCACCAGCACGGCAGTGCGTAATTCACCCCTCCACTTT. Combining the CDR3 with reference TRBV15 and TRBJ1-6 gives the whole variable domain DAMVIQNPRYQVTQFGKPVTLSCSQTLNHNVMYWYQQKSSQAPKLLFHYYDKDFNNEADTPDNFQSRRPNTSFCFLDIRSPGLGDTAMYLCATSTAVRNSPLHFGNGTRLTVT.

CDR3 amino acids: CASSPFFTEAFF. CDR3 nucleotides: TGTGCCAGCAGCCCCTTCTTCACTGAAGCTTTCTTT. The chain links TRBV14 to TRBJ1-1, with no clear D. Germline lookup yields CDR1 SGHDN and CDR2 FVKESK. The V end was cut by 4 bases, the J end by 4 bases, with 7 bases between. The CDR3 loop spans 12 amino acids.

A few counts support this clone. The chain combines TRBV28 with TRBJ1-2; D is ambiguous. CDR1 is MDHEN, CDR2 SYDVKM, per germline. Trimming removed 4 bases at V and 6 bases at J, with 21 bases between. The CDR3 contains 16 residues. CDR3 protein: CASSSSGRTSTDGYTF. CDR3 coding DNA: TGTGCCAGCAGTTCCTCTGGCCGCACCTCTACTGATGGCTACACCTTC.

This clone has only a few counts. The chain recombines TRBV20-1 with TRBJ2-7, with D unclear. Per the germline V gene, CDR1 is DFQATT and CDR2 is SNEGSKA (reference sequence). The V and J ends lost 0 bases and 4 bases respectively, with 4 bases between them. CDR3 size: 11 residues. The CDR3 here is CSARDSYEQYF. The CDR3 DNA follows: TGCAGTGCTAGAGATTCGTACGAGCAGTACTTC.